This passage covers 28 T cell receptor beta chains from one sample sequenced in a study of blood T cell repertoires in COVID-19. Sequenced by immunoSEQ multiplex PCR; TCRdb stores in-frame clones only, minus some. The sample includes some 140,000 clones, 79% of them seen just once. Material: peripheral blood. All receptors come from a man aged 55-75 years with acute or convalescent COVID-19.

The V and J genes are TRBV6-5 and TRBJ2-7; TRBD2 matches at 13 bases. The germline V gene encodes CDR1 MNHEY and CDR2 SVGAGI. CDR3 length: 15 amino acids. V dropped 6 bases and J dropped 4; count of bases not matched to a gene: 6. CDR3 region: CASSAWTSGSYEQYF. In DNA, the CDR3 is TGTGCCAGCAGCGCTTGGACTAGCGGGAGTTACGAGCAGTACTTC.

The V gene is TRBV7-2, the J gene TRBJ2-7; maybe TRBD2 (6 bases). The CDR3 consists of 15 residues. Looked up from germline, CDR1 is SGHTA and CDR2 is FQGNSA. Trimming took off 0 bases at V and 5 bases at J, with 14 bases between the two ends. As DNA, the CDR3 is TGTGCCAGCAGCTTAGCAGCGGGTGGTGGGCACGAGCAGTACTTC. It encodes CASSLAAGGGHEQYF.

J is TRBJ1-1 and V is TRBV5-5, with 7 bases matching TRBD1. This CDR3 comprises 14 residues. V gave up 1 base and J gave up 6 bases; unmatched junction bases: 6. Germline loops: CDR1 SGHKS, CDR2 YYEKEE (reference sequence). CDR3 DNA sequence: TGTGCCAGCAGCTTGCGCAGGGGGATATCTGAAGCTTTCTTT. This translates into CASSLRRGISEAFF.

J is TRBJ2-7 and V is TRBV21-1; the table's D call TRBD2 went unverified against the DNA. TRBV21-1 is described as a pseudogene. This CDR3 region has 16 residues. The CDR3 loop reads CASSKAGGGQGFEQYF. The CDR3 DNA reads TGTGCCAGCAGCAAAGCTGGGGGAGGGCAGGGGTTCGAGCAGTACTTC.

The V gene is TRBV6-2 or TRBV6-3, the J gene TRBJ2-5, with D perhaps matching TRBD1 (5 bases). Trimming shortened V by 5 bases and J by 7 bases, and 20 bases separated the two germline ends. This CDR3 comprises 15 residues. Germline V gene sequence: CDR1 MNHEY, CDR2 SVGEGT. The CDR3 nucleotides are TGTGCCAGCAGTCCCCTCGGCAGCAGGGCCCCGACCCAGTACTTC. It yields the protein CASSPLGSRAPTQYF.

The chain has TRBV10-3 and TRBJ1-1, with D unclear. This CDR3 comprises 13 residues. V was cut by 4 bases and J by 4 bases, with 10 bases left in between. Germline lookup yields CDR1 ENHRY and CDR2 SYGVKD. The chain's CDR3 is CAISAKESTEAFF. Written as DNA, the CDR3 is TGTGCCATCAGTGCGAAGGAGAGCACTGAAGCTTTCTTT.

The sample holds one count of this clone. The chain joins TRBV3-1 (or the pseudogene TRBV3-2) to TRBJ2-1; 12 bases match TRBD2. V gave up 0 bases and J gave up 8 bases; unmatched junction bases: 11. CDR1 is LGHDT, CDR2 YNNKEL, per germline (reference sequence). This CDR3 region has 18 residues. CDR3 in amino acids: CASSQDRLAGARGDEQFF. In DNA, the CDR3 is TGTGCCAGCAGCCAAGATCGACTAGCGGGAGCAAGGGGTGATGAGCAGTTCTTC.

The V and J genes are TRBV10-3 and TRBJ1-1, with 12 bases lining up with TRBD1. The junction had 5 bases not matched to a gene; V was cut back by 6 bases and J by 6 bases. Germline assignment: CDR1 ENHRY and CDR2 SYGVKD. The CDR3 consists of 14 residues. The CDR3 spells CAIRGDRGLPEAFF. Written as DNA, the CDR3 is TGTGCCATCAGAGGGGACAGGGGGCTACCTGAAGCTTTCTTT.

This clone was seen a single time. V usage is TRBV27 and J usage is TRBJ1-2; perhaps TRBD1 as D (5 bases). V dropped 8 bases and J dropped 3 bases, with 19 bases sitting between them. The CDR3 has 15 amino acids. Per the germline V gene, CDR1 is MNHEY and CDR2 is SMNVEV (reference sequence). CDR3 amino acids: CASGASGGYYYGYTF. Here the CDR3 DNA reads TGTGCCAGCGGGGCTTCCGGGGGGTATTACTATGGCTACACCTTC.

V and J are TRBV30 and TRBJ2-1; TRBD2 matches at 9 bases. Germline values: CDR1 GTSNPN, CDR2 SVGIG (reference sequence). This CDR3 comprises 16 residues. V trimming: 3 bases; J trimming: 9 bases; junction bases outside the gene matches: 15. DNA of the CDR3: TGTGCCTGGAGCGGGGTTAGCGGGAGAGGTTCTGGTGAGCAGTTCTTC. It translates to CAWSGVSGRGSGEQFF.

CDR3 in amino acids: CAWSVGGISYNSPLHF. CDR3 DNA sequence: TGTGCCTGGAGTGTAGGCGGGATCTCCTATAATTCACCCCTCCACTTT. The rearrangement links TRBV30 to TRBJ1-6; D gene ambiguous. Germline lookup yields CDR1 GTSNPN and CDR2 SVGIG (reference sequence). The CDR3 runs 16 residues. Trimming removed 0 bases from V and 0 bases from J, with 9 bases in between. The variable domain in full, completed from reference TRBV30 and TRBJ1-6, reads SQTIHQWPATLVQPVGSPLSLECTVEGTSNPNLYWYRQAAGRGLQLLFYSVGIGQISSEVPQNLSASRPQDRQFILSSKKLLLSDSGFYLCAWSVGGISYNSPLHFGNGTRLTVT.

This clone was detected a few times. The rearrangement links TRBV15 to TRBJ1-1; D ambiguous. The germline V gene has CDR1 LNHNV and CDR2 YYDKDF (reference sequence). V was clipped by 9 bases and J by 3 bases, with 11 bases between them. This CDR3 spans 12 amino acids. The CDR3 region is CATEGDYTEAFF. CDR3 nucleotide sequence: TGTGCCACGGAGGGAGATTACACTGAAGCTTTCTTT.

The chain is built from TRBV6-5 and TRBJ2-1; tentative D call: TRBD1 (6 bases). The length of the CDR3 is 15 residues. The germline V and J ends were trimmed by 6 bases and 4 bases, with 16 bases remaining between them. Germline-derived CDR1 and CDR2 are MNHEY and SVGAGI. The CDR3 DNA sequence: TGTGCCAGCAGGGGTACAACACAGGGTTACAATGAGCAGTTCTTC. This sequence encodes CASRGTTQGYNEQFF.

A remark on this clone: This specimen includes other DNA sequences encoding the same CDR3. V usage is TRBV29-1 and J usage is TRBJ1-5; no firm D call. Germline assignment: CDR1 SQVTM and CDR2 ANQGSEA. Trimming stripped 4 bases from V and 7 bases from J, with 11 bases between. This CDR3 is built from 12 residues. The CDR3 reads CSVGGVGQPQHF. CDR3 nucleotides: TGCAGCGTTGGCGGGGTGGGCCAGCCCCAGCATTTT.

This chain links TRBV4-2 with TRBJ1-1, with TRBD1 matching over 8 bases. Germline V lookup: CDR1 LGHNA, CDR2 YNFKEQ. CDR3 length equals 14 residues. Germline trimming cut 1 base from V and 11 bases from J; bases unmatched to any gene: 9. The CDR3 loop reads CASSQGVLDRVAFF. DNA of the CDR3: TGTGCCAGCAGCCAAGGGGTCCTGGACAGGGTGGCTTTCTTT.

This chain links TRBV2 with TRBJ1-6; D possibly corresponds to TRBD1 (5 bases). Trimming pared 8 bases from V and 10 bases from J, leaving 12 bases between. Germline V CDR1 and CDR2: SNHLY, FYNNEI. This CDR3 contains 12 residues. The CDR3, as DNA: TGTGCCAGCGAGCAGGGTAGCTCACCCCTCCACTTT. It translates to CASEQGSSPLHF.

This chain links TRBV14 with TRBJ2-1; a weak D match, TRBD2 (5 bases). CDR1 and CDR2 from the germline V gene are SGHDN and FVKESK. Trimming removed 1 base at V and 2 bases at J, with 9 bases between. This CDR3 region has 15 residues. The CDR3 region is CASSQVAGAYNEQFF. In DNA form, the CDR3 reads TGTGCCAGCAGCCAAGTCGCGGGCGCCTACAATGAGCAGTTCTTC.

Only a few counts were recorded for this clone. This chain connects TRBV10-2 to TRBJ1-1, with D uncertain. CDR1 is WSHSY, CDR2 SAAADI, per germline. This CDR3 has 11 amino acids. V was trimmed by 5 bases and J by 10 bases, leaving 11 bases between them. The CDR3: CASSLTYRAFF. The CDR3 nucleotides read TGCGCCAGCAGTCTTACTTACCGAGCTTTCTTT.

DNA of the CDR3: TGTGCCTCTGAGGCAGTGCGAAATGAGCAGTTCTTC. This gives the protein CASEAVRNEQFF. The chain has TRBV28 and TRBJ2-1; D is unclear. The CDR3 spans 12 residues. In germline, CDR1 is MDHEN, CDR2 SYDVKM. Trimming took off 11 bases at V and 7 bases at J, with 15 bases between the two ends.

This sequence joins TRBV12-3 or TRBV12-4 and TRBJ1-1; D might be TRBD1 (5 bases). Deletions cut 5 bases from V and 6 bases from J, with 10 bases between. The CDR3 totals 12 residues. DNA for the CDR3: TGTGCCAGCAGTCCGGGGACTTCTGAAGCTTTCTTT. Its translation is CASSPGTSEAFF.

The chain carries TRBV5-5 and TRBJ1-1; D is uncertain. The V end lost 0 bases, the J end lost 2 bases, and 8 bases lay between the germline ends. This CDR3 is 14 amino acids long. Per germline, CDR1 SGHKS and CDR2 YYEKEE (reference sequence). The CDR3 loop is CASSLDTLNTEAFF. CDR3 bases: TGTGCCAGCAGCTTGGACACCTTAAACACTGAAGCTTTCTTT.

This chain joins TRBV12-3 or TRBV12-4 and TRBJ2-1; D is unclear. The CDR3 runs 11 residues. V was clipped by 3 bases and J by 12 bases, with 9 bases between them. Here the CDR3 DNA reads TGTGCCAGCAGTTTCAGTCAGATGCAGTTCTTC. The encoded protein is CASSFSQMQFF.

V and J are TRBV5-4 and TRBJ2-1; TRBD2 matches at 7 bases. This CDR3 comprises 16 residues. V trimming: 1 base; J trimming: 1 base; junction bases outside the gene matches: 5. From germline, CDR1 is SGHNT and CDR2 YYREEE (reference sequence). CDR3 in amino acids: CASSLSLAASYNEQFF. Here the CDR3 DNA reads TGTGCCAGCAGCTTGTCCCTAGCGGCTTCCTACAATGAGCAGTTCTTC. The full variable domain, completed using reference TRBV5-4 and TRBJ2-1, is ETGVTQSPTHLIKTRGQQVTLRCSSQSGHNTVSWYQQALGQGPQFIFQYYREEENGRGNFPPRFSGLQFPNYSSELNVNALELDDSALYLCASSLSLAASYNEQFFGPGTRLTVL.

The chain is built from TRBV5-4 and TRBJ1-4; the D gene is possibly TRBD1 (6 bases). The germline gives CDR1 SGHNT, CDR2 YYREEE (reference sequence). Trimming removed 4 bases at V and 0 bases at J, with 10 bases between. This CDR3 is 15 amino acids long. CDR3 nucleotide sequence: TGTGCCAGCAGCCCGGACAGTTCAACTAATGAAAAACTGTTTTTT. This encodes CASSPDSSTNEKLFF. The full variable domain, completed using reference TRBV5-4 and TRBJ1-4, is ETGVTQSPTHLIKTRGQQVTLRCSSQSGHNTVSWYQQALGQGPQFIFQYYREEENGRGNFPPRFSGLQFPNYSSELNVNALELDDSALYLCASSPDSSTNEKLFFGSGTQLSVL.

The gene calls are TRBV18 and TRBJ2-5; maybe TRBD1 (6 bases). CDR1 and CDR2 (germline): KGHSH, LQKENI. Trimming removed 3 bases at V and 5 bases at J, with 13 bases between. The CDR3 has 14 residues. The CDR3 sequence: CASSPTTGLETQYF. CDR3 coding DNA: TGTGCCAGCTCACCGACGACAGGCCTGGAGACCCAGTACTTC.

The chain combines TRBV7-2 with TRBJ1-1, with D possibly being TRBD1 (5 bases). With 2 bases removed from V and 1 base from J, the gap between germline ends came to 8 bases. This CDR3 is 14 amino acids long. The germline V gene has CDR1 SGHTA and CDR2 FQGNSA. DNA for the CDR3: TGTGCCAGCAGCTTAATAGGACAGAACACTGAAGCTTTCTTT. Translated: CASSLIGQNTEAFF.

This chain uses TRBV19 with TRBJ1-2; D is ambiguous. The germline V gene encodes CDR1 LNHDA and CDR2 SQIVND (reference sequence). With 3 bases removed from V and 2 bases from J, the gap between germline ends came to 7 bases. The CDR3 loop spans 13 amino acids. CDR3: CASSMVGNYGYTF. The CDR3 DNA reads as TGTGCCAGTAGTATGGTCGGGAACTATGGCTACACCTTC. The whole variable domain, filled in from reference TRBV19 and TRBJ1-2, reads DGGITQSPKYLFRKEGQNVTLSCEQNLNHDAMYWYRQDPGQGLRLIYYSQIVNDFQKGDIAEGYSVSREKKESFPLTVTSAQKNPTAFYLCASSMVGNYGYTFGSGTRLTVV.

A few counts support this clone. The rearrangement links TRBV24-1 to TRBJ1-2; 10 bases map to TRBD1. The CDR3 is 18 amino acids. V lost 5 bases to trimming and J lost 1 base; unmatched junction nucleotides: 12. Germline V gene lookup returns CDR1 KGHDR and CDR2 SFDVKD. The CDR3 nucleotides read TGTGCCACCAGTGGGCCAAGGGACAGGGGAGAACGTAACTATGGCTACACCTTC. As protein: CATSGPRDRGERNYGYTF.